This T cell receptor beta chain was found in a study of blood T cell repertoires in COVID-19. Background on the study: Sites in the United States, Italy and Spain provided acute and convalescent COVID-19 samples. PBMCs, B-cell-depleted T cells, or T cells were the source of the cDNA or gDNA that made up the material.

Authors' data handling: Amplified reference gene primers provided the basis for estimating nucleated cell counts. Sequencing used immunoSEQ multiplex PCR; TCRdb keeps in-frame clones, though not all of them. The V and J calls and the clone size are those of that table, but D and trimming were determined from the DNA. Here the sample spans around 200,000 clones, about 90% being singletons. The CDR3 is 15 residues long. Looked up from germline, CDR1 is KGHSH and CDR2 is LQKENI. V shed 3 bases and J shed 1 base, with 10 bases lying between them. This chain connects TRBV18 to TRBJ1-5; no firm D call. The receptor was isolated from a man in his fifties with acute or convalescent COVID-19. Sequencing was done on a sample of peripheral blood. CDR3 bases: TGTGCCAGCTCACCGGGAGGGCAGAGCAATCAGCCCCAGCATTTT. This translates into CASSPGGQSNQPQHF.